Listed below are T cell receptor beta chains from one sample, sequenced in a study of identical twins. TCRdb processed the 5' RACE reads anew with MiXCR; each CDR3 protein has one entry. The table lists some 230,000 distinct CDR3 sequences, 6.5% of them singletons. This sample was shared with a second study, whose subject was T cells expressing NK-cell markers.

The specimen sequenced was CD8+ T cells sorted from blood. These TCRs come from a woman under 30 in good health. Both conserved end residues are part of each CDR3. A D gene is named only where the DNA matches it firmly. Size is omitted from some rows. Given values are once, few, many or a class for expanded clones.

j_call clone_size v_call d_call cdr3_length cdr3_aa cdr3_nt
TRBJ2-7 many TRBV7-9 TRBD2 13 CASSWEGMGEQYF TGTGCCAGCAGCTGGGAGGGAATGGGCGAGCAGTACTTC
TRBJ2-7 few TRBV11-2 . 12 CASSFDFYEQYF TGTGCCAGCAGCTTTGATTTTTACGAGCAGTACTTC
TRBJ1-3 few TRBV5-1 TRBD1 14 CASSLRDSRNTIYF TGCGCCAGCAGCTTGAGGGACAGTCGAAACACCATATATTTT
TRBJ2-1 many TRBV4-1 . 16 CASSQDYGNPYNEQFF TGCGCCAGCAGCCAAGATTACGGCAATCCCTACAATGAGCAGTTCTTC
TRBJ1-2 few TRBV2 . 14 CASSAGGFNYGYTF TGTGCCAGCAGCGCGGGGGGATTTAACTATGGCTACACCTTC
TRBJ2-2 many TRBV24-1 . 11 CATGDPGELFF TGTGCCACTGGGGACCCCGGGGAGCTGTTTTTT
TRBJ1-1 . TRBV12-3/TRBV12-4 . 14 CASSVPTGDTEAFF TGTGCCAGCAGTGTCCCGACAGGAGACACTGAAGCTTTCTTT
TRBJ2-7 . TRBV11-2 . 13 CASSYGPRDEQYF TGTGCCAGCAGCTATGGGCCGAGGGACGAGCAGTACTTC
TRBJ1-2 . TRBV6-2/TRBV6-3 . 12 CASRTQIYGYTF TGTGCCAGCAGGACACAAATCTATGGCTACACCTTC
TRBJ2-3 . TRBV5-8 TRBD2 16 CASSSGTSGGRDTQYF TGTGCCAGCAGCTCCGGGACTAGCGGGGGGAGAGATACGCAGTATTTT
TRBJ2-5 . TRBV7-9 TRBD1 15 CASSGTGGRQETQYF TGTGCCAGCAGCGGGACAGGGGGTCGTCAAGAGACCCAGTACTTC
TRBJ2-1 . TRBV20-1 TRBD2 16 CSASDPGTTPRREQFF TGCAGTGCTTCTGATCCCGGGACTACCCCTCGTAGGGAGCAGTTCTTC
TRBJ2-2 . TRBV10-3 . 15 CAISDLGADTGELFF TGTGCCATCAGTGATTTGGGTGCGGACACCGGGGAGCTGTTTTTT
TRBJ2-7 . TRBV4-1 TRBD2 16 CASSQVDQAGRYEQYF TGCGCCAGCAGCCAAGTAGACCAAGCGGGACGCTACGAGCAGTACTTC
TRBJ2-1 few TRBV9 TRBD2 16 CASSGLAGNSYNEQFF TGTGCCAGCAGCGGACTAGCGGGAAATTCCTACAATGAGCAGTTCTTC
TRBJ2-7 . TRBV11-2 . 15 CASSLYRDGLPEQYF TGTGCCAGCAGCTTATATAGGGACGGCCTCCCCGAGCAGTACTTC
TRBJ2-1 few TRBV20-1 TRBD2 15 CSARDRAGAGNEQFF TGCAGTGCTAGAGATCGGGCGGGAGCGGGGAATGAGCAGTTCTTC
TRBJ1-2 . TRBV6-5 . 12 CASRGLTDGYTF TGTGCCAGCAGGGGCCTGACGGATGGCTACACCTTC
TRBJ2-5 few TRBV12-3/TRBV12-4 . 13 CASSFRLRRTQYF TGTGCCAGCAGTTTTCGATTGAGGAGGACCCAGTACTTC
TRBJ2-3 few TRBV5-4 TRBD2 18 CASTPGLAGVRGTDTQYF TGTGCCAGCACCCCGGGACTAGCGGGAGTCCGGGGCACAGATACGCAGTATTTT
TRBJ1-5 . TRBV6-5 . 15 CASSSRDGGRGPQHF TGTGCCAGCAGTTCCCGGGACGGCGGCCGCGGGCCCCAGCATTTT
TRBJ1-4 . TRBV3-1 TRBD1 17 CASSQEKDRDSNEKLFF TGTGCCAGCAGCCAAGAGAAGGACCGGGACAGTAATGAAAAACTGTTTTTT
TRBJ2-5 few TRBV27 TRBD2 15 CASSWTSGPQETQYF TGTGCCAGCAGCTGGACTAGCGGCCCCCAAGAGACCCAGTACTTC
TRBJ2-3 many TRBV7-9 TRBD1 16 CASSQLAGGPTDTQYF TGTGCCAGCAGCCAACTAGCAGGGGGCCCCACAGATACGCAGTATTTT
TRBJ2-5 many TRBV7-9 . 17 CASSPRTGGSDKETQYF TGTGCCAGCAGCCCCCGAACCGGCGGGTCCGATAAAGAGACCCAGTACTTC
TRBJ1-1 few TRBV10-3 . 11 CAIRRETEAFF TGTGCCATCCGGCGGGAAACTGAAGCTTTCTTT
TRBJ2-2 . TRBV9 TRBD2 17 CASSVGPSGGATGELFF TGTGCCAGCAGCGTAGGACCTAGCGGGGGGGCCACCGGGGAGCTGTTTTTT